Each of the 3 T cell receptor beta chains below was sequenced from the same sample in a study of blood T cell repertoires in COVID-19. Sequenced by immunoSEQ multiplex PCR; TCRdb stores in-frame clones only, minus some. The sample yields 100,000 or so clones, around 86% seen once. The sequencing input was peripheral blood. The source of these receptors is a man aged 60 to 75 with acute or convalescent COVID-19.

The chain has TRBV13 and TRBJ2-3, with no clear D. Trimming cost V 4 bases and J 4 bases, with 18 bases left between them. Germline V gives CDR1 PRHDT, CDR2 FYEKMQ (reference sequence). CDR3 length equals 16 residues. CDR3 in DNA: TGTGCCAGCAGCTCCTCGCCTAGTTTCGGAGCAGATACGCAGTATTTT. This encodes CASSSSPSFGADTQYF.

This clone appeared a few times. V usage is TRBV27 and J usage is TRBJ1-6, with D tentatively TRBD1 (5 bases). Germline loops: CDR1 MNHEY, CDR2 SMNVEV (reference sequence). The CDR3 consists of 15 residues. Trimming removed 5 bases from V and 3 bases from J, with 11 bases in between. The CDR3 loop reads CASSTPGGYNSPLHF. The CDR3 DNA is TGTGCCAGCAGTACCCCGGGGGGCTATAATTCACCCCTCCACTTT.

The CDR3 here is CASSLSPGLAGASYMELFF. CDR3 coding DNA: TGTGCCAGCAGCTTATCCCCCGGACTAGCGGGGGCCTCATACATGGAGCTGTTTTTT. The gene calls are TRBV7-9 and TRBJ2-2; TRBD2 matches 13 bases. V dropped 2 bases and J dropped 10; count of bases not matched to a gene: 16. The CDR3 totals 19 residues. The germline gives CDR1 SEHNR, CDR2 FQNEAQ (reference sequence).